The clone carrying this T cell receptor (beta chain) was seen more than once but under ten times. Its cognate antigen is unknown. The data are from a study of T cells after yellow fever vaccination. As for the study in general: Low-cell-number fractions underwent preparation using SMART-Seq v4 Ultra Low Input.

Generation of TCR cDNA used 5'RACE template switching (which added a universal primer site and UMIs). TCRdb fed the 5' RACE reads into MiXCR, producing one record per CDR3 protein. The table includes hundreds of thousands of distinct CDR3 sequences, around a sixth detected once. Germline V gives CDR1 LGHNA, CDR2 YSLEER. Trimming at V came to 2 bases and at J to 9 bases, leaving 7 bases not matched to a gene. The CDR3 length is 14 residues. Whole-study findings and limits: It was the secondary response that reached its peak faster, day 5 versus 15, but it was weaker. Abundant clonotypes (contaminants from the bulk population) could be present in FACS-sorted repertoires.

This material consisted of PBMCs, taken before the yellow fever booster vaccination. This chain connects TRBV4-3 to TRBJ2-1; 7 bases match TRBD1. The sequence derives from a man aged 18 to 30 who received the YFV17D yellow fever vaccine. CDR3 loop: CASSQQTTGLEQFF. As DNA, the CDR3 is TGCGCCAGCAGCCAACAGACGACAGGGCTTGAGCAGTTCTTC.